The source of this T cell receptor beta chain is a study of T cells after yellow fever vaccination. Study context: Libraries from low-cell-number fractions were prepared with the SMART-Seq v4 Ultra Low Input RNA kit. Study-wide results and caveats: Although most clonotypes did not, a small share appeared in both CD4 and CD8 compartments. Post-booster repertoires again held most primary-vaccination clones (about 96% CD4, 80% to 90% CD8). Abundant clonotypes from the bulk population could get into FACS-sorted repertoires as contaminants.

V gave up 1 base and J gave up 2 bases, with 5 bases separating them. The CDR3 has 13 amino acids. Germline assignment: CDR1 SEHNR and CDR2 FQNEAQ (reference sequence). TCRdb itself ran the 5' RACE reads through MiXCR, one entry per CDR3 protein. This table has about 240,000 distinct CDR3 sequences, 6.5% to 8.5% appearing once. This clonotype was counted at least ten times. Its cognate antigen is unknown. The clonotype comes from a man younger than 45 who received the YFV17D yellow fever vaccine. The chain has TRBV7-9 and TRBJ2-5; no clear D gene. The sequencing here drew on CD4+ T cells sorted from PBMCs, taken 15 days after the yellow fever booster vaccination. The CDR3 loop is CASSLDRQETQYF. CDR3 nucleotides: TGTGCCAGCAGCTTAGACAGACAAGAGACCCAGTACTTC.